The clone carrying this TCR beta chain was observed a single time. The antigen is undetermined. Primers used in a second PCR of about 7 to 12 cycles were a sample-barcoded 5' primer and a J-beta primer mix. Each cDNA was tagged by a template-switch adaptor containing 12 random nucleotides. Using its own MiXCR run on the 5' RACE reads, TCRdb lists one record per CDR3 protein. The profile covers roughly 1.9 million distinct CDR3 sequences, with more than 35% appearing a single time and roughly 23% taken by the ten largest. The sample originates from a study of blood T cells in healthy people across ages. Study-level results: Possibly confounding the expanded clonotype changes was the fact that donor CMV status was unknown. Underestimates were what the diversity estimates from one million T cells were considered to be.

CDR3 length: 14 amino acids. From germline, CDR1 is MGHRA and CDR2 YSYEKL. Between the trimmed V and J ends, which lost 4 bases and 6 bases, there was a span of 15 bases. The J gene is TRBJ1-2, the V gene TRBV4-1, with no clear D. The receptor comes from a human donor in good health. Sequences were obtained from blood. The CDR3 spells CASSRTVVGDGYTF. The DNA of the CDR3 is TGCGCCAGCAGCCGGACGGTTGTCGGGGATGGCTACACCTTC.